This TCR beta chain stems from a study of blood T cell repertoires in COVID-19. The CDR3 is 17 amino acids. Germline V lookup: CDR1 DFQATT, CDR2 SNEGSKA (reference sequence). V was shortened by 4 bases and J by 3 bases, with 23 bases between the two germline ends. TCRdb's table, derived via immunoSEQ multiplex PCR, lists solely in-frame clones and lacks some. The table records around 340,000 clones, about 83% of them present only once. Material for sequencing was peripheral blood. This chain links TRBV20-1 with TRBJ2-3; D is perhaps TRBD1 (5 bases). The sequence came from a man aged 30-40 years with active or convalescent COVID-19. Here the CDR3 DNA reads TGCAGTGCTATTGATTCGACAGCGACCGTTGGTACAGATACGCAGTATTTT. Translation: CSAIDSTATVGTDTQYF.